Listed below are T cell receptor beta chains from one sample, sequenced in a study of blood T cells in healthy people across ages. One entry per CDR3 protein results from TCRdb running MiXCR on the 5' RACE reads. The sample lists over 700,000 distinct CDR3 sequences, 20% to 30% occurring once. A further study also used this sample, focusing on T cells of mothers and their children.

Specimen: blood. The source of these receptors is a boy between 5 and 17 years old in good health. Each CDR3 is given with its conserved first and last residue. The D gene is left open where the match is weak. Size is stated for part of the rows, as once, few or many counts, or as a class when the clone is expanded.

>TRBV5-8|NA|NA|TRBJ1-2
CASSLEPRKAF
TGTGCCAGCAGCTTGGAACCCCGAAAGGCCTTC
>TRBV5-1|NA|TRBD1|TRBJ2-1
CASSSGTGGNNEQFF
TGCGCCAGCAGCTCCGGGACAGGGGGCAACAATGAGCAGTTCTTC
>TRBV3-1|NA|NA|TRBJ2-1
CASSQLGVGNEQFF
TGTGCCAGCAGCCAACTAGGGGTTGGCAATGAGCAGTTCTTC
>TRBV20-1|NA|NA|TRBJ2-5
CSATGEFLYQETQYF
TGCAGTGCTACGGGGGAGTTCCTTTACCAAGAGACCCAGTACTTC
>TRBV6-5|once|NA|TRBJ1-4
CASSPGRGVDEKLFF
TGTGCCAGCAGCCCCGGACGGGGGGTCGATGAAAAACTGTTTTTT
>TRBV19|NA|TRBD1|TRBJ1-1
CASRSGQGYTEAFF
TGTGCCAGTAGGTCGGGACAGGGCTACACTGAAGCTTTCTTT
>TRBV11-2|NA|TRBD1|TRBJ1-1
CASSLDLWGQGLPRNTEAFF
TGTGCCAGCAGCTTAGATTTATGGGGACAGGGGTTGCCTAGGAACACTGAAGCTTTCTTT
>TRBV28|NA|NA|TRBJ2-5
CASGISYNERFF
TGTGCCAGCGGGATCTCCTACAATGAGCGGTTCTTC
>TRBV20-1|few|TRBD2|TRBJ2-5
CSARDLGTNKETQYF
TGCAGTGCTAGAGATCTCGGGACTAATAAAGAGACCCAGTACTTC
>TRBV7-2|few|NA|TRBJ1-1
CASSLDRVTEAFF
TGTGCCAGCAGCTTAGACAGGGTCACTGAAGCTTTCTTT
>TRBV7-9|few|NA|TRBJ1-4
CASSLEGGKLFF
TGTGCCAGCAGCTTGGAGGGGGGGAAACTGTTTTTT
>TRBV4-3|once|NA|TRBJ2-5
CASSRDQGAYSGGQLF
TGCGCCAGCAGCCGCGACCAGGGGGCGTATAGCGGGGGCCAACTCTTC
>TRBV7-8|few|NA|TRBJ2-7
CASSPLEPYEQYF
TGTGCCAGCAGCCCCCTCGAACCCTACGAGCAGTACTTC
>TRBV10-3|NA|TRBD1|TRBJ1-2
CAIRTGDYGYTF
TGTGCCATACGGACAGGGGACTATGGCTACACCTTC
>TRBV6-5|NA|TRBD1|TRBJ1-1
CASSQGQMSTEAFF
TGTGCCAGCAGCCAGGGACAGATGTCCACTGAAGCTTTCTTT
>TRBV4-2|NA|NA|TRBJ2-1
CASSQLSGSSYNEQFF
TGTGCCAGTTCCCAGCTTTCGGGAAGCTCCTACAATGAGCAGTTCTTC
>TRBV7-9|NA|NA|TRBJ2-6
CASSLGGAHLSSGANVLTF
TGTGCCAGCAGCTTAGGAGGGGCACATCTAAGCTCTGGGGCCAACGTCCTGACTTTC
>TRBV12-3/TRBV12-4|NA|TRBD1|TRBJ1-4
CASSFHPRDRVYGGHDEKLFF
TGTGCCAGCAGTTTTCATCCCCGGGACAGGGTTTATGGAGGGCATGATGAAAAACTGTTTTTT
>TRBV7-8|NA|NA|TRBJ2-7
CASSWDNYEQYF
TGTGCCAGCAGCTGGGACAACTACGAGCAGTACTTC
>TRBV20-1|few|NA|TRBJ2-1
CSARANYNEQFF
TGCAGTGCTAGAGCGAACTACAATGAGCAGTTCTTC
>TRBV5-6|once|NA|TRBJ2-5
CASSLEARGEETQYF
TGTGCCAGCAGCTTGGAGGCCAGGGGGGAAGAGACCCAGTACTTC
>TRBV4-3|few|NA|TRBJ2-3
CASSQDLGRTDTQYF
TGCGCCAGCAGCCAAGATCTTGGGAGGACAGATACGCAGTATTTT
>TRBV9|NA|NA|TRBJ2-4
CASSPQTGGNIQYF
TGTGCCAGCAGCCCCCAGACAGGCGGAAACATTCAGTACTTC
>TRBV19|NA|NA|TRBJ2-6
CASSLPGELVANVLTF
TGTGCCAGTAGTTTGCCGGGAGAGTTAGTGGCCAACGTCCTGACTTTC
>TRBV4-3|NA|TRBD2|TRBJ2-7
CASSQGPSGVYEQYF
TGCGCCAGCAGCCAAGGCCCCAGCGGGGTGTACGAGCAGTACTTC
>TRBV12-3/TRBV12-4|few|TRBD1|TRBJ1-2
CASSFSPGTGGDGYTF
TGTGCCAGCAGTTTCAGCCCCGGGACAGGGGGGGACGGCTACACCTTC
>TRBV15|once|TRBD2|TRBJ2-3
CATSPPRVSSGVFTDTQYF
TGTGCCACCAGCCCACCGAGGGTTTCTAGCGGGGTTTTCACAGATACGCAGTATTTT
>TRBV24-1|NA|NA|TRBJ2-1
CATRGQGTVSNEQFF
TGTGCCACCCGAGGGCAGGGAACGGTGAGCAATGAGCAGTTCTTC
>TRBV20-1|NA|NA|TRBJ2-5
CSARDIWTPGETQYF
TGCAGTGCTAGAGACATTTGGACACCGGGGGAGACCCAGTACTTC
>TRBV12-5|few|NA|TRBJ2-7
CASGLDSTDFSYEQYF
TGTGCTAGTGGTTTGGACTCTACGGACTTCTCCTACGAGCAGTACTTC
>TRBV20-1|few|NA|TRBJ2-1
CSAIRSDSHNEQFF
TGCAGTGCTATAAGATCGGACTCTCACAATGAGCAGTTCTTC
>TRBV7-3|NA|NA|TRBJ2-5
CASSLLPSEQGTQYF
TGTGCCAGCAGCTTACTCCCTAGCGAACAAGGGACCCAGTACTTC
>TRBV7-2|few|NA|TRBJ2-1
CASSLHQQPYNEQFF
TGTGCCAGCAGCTTACACCAGCAGCCATACAATGAGCAGTTCTTC
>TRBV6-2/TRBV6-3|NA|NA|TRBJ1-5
CASTDPYSNQPQHF
TGTGCCAGCACCGACCCCTATAGCAATCAGCCCCAGCATTTT
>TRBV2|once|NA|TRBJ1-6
CASSETQGRNSPLHF
TGTGCCAGCAGTGAAACTCAGGGGAGGAATTCACCCCTCCACTTT
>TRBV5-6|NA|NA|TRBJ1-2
CASSVSTRGYGYTF
TGTGCCAGCAGCGTCTCAACTAGGGGGTATGGCTACACCTTC
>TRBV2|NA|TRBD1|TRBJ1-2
CASSESRQGLVYGYTF
TGTGCCAGCAGTGAGAGTAGACAGGGGCTCGTCTATGGCTACACCTTC
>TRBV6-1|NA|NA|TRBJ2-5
CASSEPPGLWETQYF
TGTGCCAGCAGTGAACCCCCAGGGCTCTGGGAGACCCAGTACTTC
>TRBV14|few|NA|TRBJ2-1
CASSQDYRVIPYNEQFF
TGTGCCAGCAGCCAAGATTACAGGGTTATTCCCTACAATGAGCAGTTCTTC
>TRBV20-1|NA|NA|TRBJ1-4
CSATGWGKLFF
TGCAGTGCTACAGGGTGGGGAAAACTGTTTTTT
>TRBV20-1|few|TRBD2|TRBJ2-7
CSAEDPAGGYEQYF
TGCAGTGCTGAGGACCCGGCGGGGGGATACGAGCAGTACTTC
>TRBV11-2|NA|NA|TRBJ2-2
CASSLLAGATGELFF
TGTGCCAGCAGCCTCTTGGCAGGGGCCACCGGGGAGCTGTTTTTT
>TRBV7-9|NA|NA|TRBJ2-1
CASSWQSTGSREQFF
TGTGCCAGCAGCTGGCAGAGCACAGGGAGTCGGGAGCAGTTCTTC
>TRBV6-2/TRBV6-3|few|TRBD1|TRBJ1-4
CASSPSGTGIEKLFF
TGTGCCAGCAGTCCTTCCGGGACAGGGATCGAAAAACTGTTTTTT
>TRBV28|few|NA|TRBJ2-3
CASSLVKNPRGDTQYF
TGTGCCAGCAGTTTAGTGAAGAACCCCCGGGGTGATACGCAGTATTTT
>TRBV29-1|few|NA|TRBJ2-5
CSSRTGETQYF
TGCAGCTCCCGGACCGGGGAGACCCAGTACTTC
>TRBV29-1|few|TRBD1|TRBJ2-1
CSDAGTVSSYNEQFF
TGCAGCGACGCCGGGACAGTGAGCTCCTACAATGAGCAGTTCTTC
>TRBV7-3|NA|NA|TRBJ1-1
CASSLYPRSNTEAFF
TGTGCCAGCAGCTTATACCCGCGGTCGAACACTGAAGCTTTCTTT
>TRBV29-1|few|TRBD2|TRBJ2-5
CSVAGRLKETQYF
TGCAGCGTTGCCGGGAGGCTGAAAGAGACCCAGTACTTC
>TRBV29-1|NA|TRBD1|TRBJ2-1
CSVHLPGQNNEQFF
TGCAGCGTCCACCTACCGGGACAGAACAATGAGCAGTTCTTC
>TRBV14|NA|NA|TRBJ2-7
CASSQELALEQYF
TGTGCCAGCAGCCAAGAGCTTGCCCTGGAGCAGTACTTC
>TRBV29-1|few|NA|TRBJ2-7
CSVKGLQGSYEQYF
TGCAGCGTGAAGGGGTTACAGGGCTCCTACGAGCAGTACTTC
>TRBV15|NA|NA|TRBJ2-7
CATSRLGDEQYF
TGTGCCACCAGCAGATTGGGGGACGAGCAGTACTTC
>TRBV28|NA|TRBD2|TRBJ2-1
CASSQYRGTSGRWPYNEQFF
TGTGCCAGCAGTCAATACAGGGGTACTAGCGGGAGATGGCCCTACAATGAGCAGTTCTTC